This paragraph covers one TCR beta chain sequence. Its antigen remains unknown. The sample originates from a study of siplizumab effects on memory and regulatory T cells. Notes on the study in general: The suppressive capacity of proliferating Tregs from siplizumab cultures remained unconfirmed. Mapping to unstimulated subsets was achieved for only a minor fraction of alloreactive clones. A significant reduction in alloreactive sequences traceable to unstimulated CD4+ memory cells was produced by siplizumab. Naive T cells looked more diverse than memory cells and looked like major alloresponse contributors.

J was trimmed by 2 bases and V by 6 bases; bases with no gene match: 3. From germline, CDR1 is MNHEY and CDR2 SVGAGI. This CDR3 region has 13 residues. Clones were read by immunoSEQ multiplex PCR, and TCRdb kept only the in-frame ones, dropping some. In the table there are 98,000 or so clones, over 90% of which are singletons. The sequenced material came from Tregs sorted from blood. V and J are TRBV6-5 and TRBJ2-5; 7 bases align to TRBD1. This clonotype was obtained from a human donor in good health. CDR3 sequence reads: CASSRQGQETQYF. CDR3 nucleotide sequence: TGTGCCAGCAGCCGACAGGGACAAGAGACCCAGTACTTC.